This entry lists 26 T cell receptor beta chains sequenced from one sample in a study of cytotoxic CD8 clonotypes in ibrutinib-treated CLL. Profiled with immunoSEQ multiplex PCR; TCRdb holds only in-frame clones, not every one. The sample lists some 65,000 clones, less than 60% seen once, with roughly 14% in the top ten. The source was PBMCs, collected after 12 months of ibrutinib treatment. The receptors were gathered from a human donor with chronic lymphocytic leukemia.

This rearrangement joins TRBV4-1 to TRBJ1-4; D possibly corresponds to TRBD1 (5 bases). The CDR3 runs 19 residues. Trimming removed 0 bases at V and 0 bases at J, with 17 bases between. Germline CDR1 MGHRA, CDR2 YSYEKL. Written as DNA, the CDR3 is TGCGCCAGCAGCCAAGATGCGGGGGGAACGGGTGCAACTAATGAAAAACTGTTTTTT. Encoded protein: CASSQDAGGTGATNEKLFF.

The gene calls are TRBV7-9 and TRBJ2-1, with D unclear. Germline-derived CDR1 and CDR2 are SEHNR and FQNEAQ (reference sequence). The CDR3 is 16 amino acids. V lost 1 base and J 9 bases, leaving 19 bases between the germline ends. CDR3 protein: CASSLEGGSRFAEQFF. The DNA for the CDR3 is TGTGCCAGCAGCTTAGAAGGCGGCTCTAGATTCGCTGAGCAGTTCTTC.

V usage is TRBV15 and J usage is TRBJ2-2; D possibly matches TRBD1 or TRBD2 (5 bases each). The CDR3 totals 15 residues. CDR1 is LNHNV and CDR2 is YYDKDF in the germline V gene (reference sequence). V gave up 5 bases and J gave up 2 bases, with 12 bases separating them. CDR3 DNA sequence: TGTGCCACCAGCGGGGGAAGAATTAACACCGGGGAGCTGTTTTTT. It codes for CATSGGRINTGELFF.

This chain connects TRBV25-1 to TRBJ2-1, with 7 nucleotides matching TRBD2. The germline V gene has CDR1 MGHDK and CDR2 SYGVNS. CDR3 length equals 16 residues. V dropped 4 bases and J dropped 8; count of bases not matched to a gene: 14. Here the CDR3 DNA reads TGTGCCAGCAGTGTGGGTCGGCCAGCGGGAAGGGATGAGCAGTTCTTC. Translation: CASSVGRPAGRDEQFF.

This clone was found many times. The genes are TRBV19 and TRBJ2-7; TRBD2 matches 9 bases. Germline trimming cut 8 bases from V and 2 bases from J; bases unmatched to any gene: 19. Germline CDR1 reads LNHDA; CDR2 reads SQIVND (reference sequence). The CDR3 sequence is 18 residues long. The CDR3 here is CASGVQGSETSGTYEQYF. For the CDR3, the DNA is TGTGCCAGTGGCGTACAGGGTTCGGAGACTAGCGGAACCTACGAGCAGTACTTC.

This clone was observed a few times. The rearrangement uses TRBV6-5 and TRBJ1-3; D remains unclear. This CDR3 region has 12 residues. Germline loops: CDR1 MNHEY, CDR2 SVGAGI. V was clipped by 5 bases and J by 4 bases, with 6 bases between them. The DNA of the CDR3 is TGTGCCAGCAGTGCCGCAGGAAACACCATATATTTT. Encoded protein: CASSAAGNTIYF.

In this sample, this clone turned up a few times. V gene TRBV19 combines with J gene TRBJ2-6, with 7 bases matching TRBD1. V trimming: 4 bases; J trimming: 1 base; junction bases outside the gene matches: 4. This CDR3 region has 16 residues. Germline loops: CDR1 LNHDA, CDR2 SQIVND (reference sequence). The CDR3 sequence is CASSRTGGSGANVLTF. CDR3 in DNA: TGTGCCAGTAGTAGGACAGGAGGTTCTGGGGCCAACGTCCTGACTTTC.

This clone was seen a few times. The chain employs TRBV11-2 and TRBJ2-2; no clear D. The CDR3 is made up of 12 amino acids. In germline, CDR1 is SGHAT, CDR2 FQNNGV. Trimming removed 4 bases from V and 2 bases from J, with 2 bases in between. CDR3 in DNA: TGTGCCAGCAGCTCCAACACCGGGGAGCTGTTTTTT. Translating it yields CASSSNTGELFF.

This clone was recorded at least ten times. The chain has TRBV7-2 and TRBJ2-3, with 7 bases that match TRBD2. V gave up 3 bases and J gave up 4 bases; unmatched junction bases: 7. CDR1 is SGHTA, CDR2 FQGNSA, per germline. The CDR3 runs to 15 residues. For the CDR3, the DNA is TGTGCCAGCAGCTTCAAAGCGGGATCAGCAGATACGCAGTATTTT. Its protein is CASSFKAGSADTQYF.

This sequence joins TRBV14 and TRBJ2-1; 11 nucleotides align to TRBD2. This CDR3 has 16 residues. V shed 2 bases, J shed 2 bases, and the junction held 2 bases outside the gene matches. Germline V gene data show CDR1 as SGHDN and CDR2 as FVKESK. Here the CDR3 DNA reads TGTGCCAGCAGCCAATCGGGACTAGCGGCCTACAATGAGCAGTTCTTC. It translates to CASSQSGLAAYNEQFF.

The chain recombines TRBV5-4 with TRBJ2-3, with D perhaps matching TRBD1 (6 bases). The CDR3 is 15 amino acids. Trimming pared 2 bases from V and 0 bases from J, leaving 10 bases between. The V gene's germline CDR1 is SGHNT and CDR2 YYREEE (reference sequence). For the CDR3, the DNA is TGTGCCAGCAGCTTCACAGGGTCTAGCACAGATACGCAGTATTTT. It translates to CASSFTGSSTDTQYF.

V usage is TRBV6-1 and J usage is TRBJ1-5; TRBD1 agrees at 8 bases. V shed 4 bases, J shed 6 bases, and the junction held 8 bases outside the gene matches. This CDR3 spans 15 amino acids. CDR1 and CDR2 (germline): MNHNS, SASEGT. CDR3 DNA sequence: TGTGCCAGCAGTGTGGTCGGACAGGGCGGTCAGCCCCAGCATTTT. Translated, it gives CASSVVGQGGQPQHF.

This sequence joins TRBV28 and TRBJ2-1, with D unclear. The CDR3 spans 12 residues. The V end lost 5 bases, the J end lost 8 bases, and 10 bases lay between the germline ends. Germline CDR1 and CDR2: MDHEN and SYDVKM. The CDR3 is CASSLLLDEQFF. The CDR3 nucleotides are TGTGCCAGCAGTCTCCTTTTGGATGAGCAGTTCTTC.

This clone was picked up one time. The rearrangement links TRBV9 to TRBJ2-3; D uncertain. This CDR3 region has 15 residues. The germline V gene has CDR1 SGDLS and CDR2 YYNGEE. With 0 bases removed from V and 0 bases from J, the gap between germline ends came to 8 bases. The CDR3: CASSVAVSSTDTQYF. The CDR3 region has the DNA TGTGCCAGCAGCGTAGCGGTTAGCAGCACAGATACGCAGTATTTT.

V gene TRBV10-3 combines with J gene TRBJ2-7, with D unresolved. CDR1 and CDR2 (germline): ENHRY, SYGVKD. V shed 3 bases and J shed 4 bases, with 10 bases lying between them. There are 13 residues in the CDR3. Here the CDR3 reads CAISDSVGYEQYV. CDR3 DNA: TGTGCCATCAGTGATTCCGTAGGGTACGAGCAGTACGTC.

In this sample, this clone turned up a few times. This sequence joins TRBV7-9 and TRBJ2-2, with D perhaps TRBD2 (7 bases). The CDR3 totals 16 residues. Looked up from germline, CDR1 is SEHNR and CDR2 is FQNEAQ (reference sequence). The V gene lost 5 bases and the J gene lost 2 bases, with 15 bases spanning the gap. For the CDR3, the DNA is TGTGCCAGCAGCCAGACGGCGGGGGCCAACACCGGGGAGCTGTTTTTT. Amino acid sequence: CASSQTAGANTGELFF.

This chain connects TRBV19 to TRBJ1-5; D not resolved. Germline CDR1 is LNHDA and CDR2 is SQIVND (reference sequence). The CDR3 loop spans 15 amino acids. Deletions cut 6 bases from V and 1 base from J, with 13 bases between. This CDR3 reads CASSLRGRSNQPQHF. The CDR3 nucleotides are TGTGCCAGTAGCCTTCGTGGACGAAGCAATCAGCCCCAGCATTTT.

The chain has TRBV29-1 and TRBJ1-1, with 7 positions matching TRBD1. The CDR3 extends over 15 amino acids. The J segment lost 5 bases and the V segment lost 0 bases, leaving 9 bases of the junction unmatched. Germline V gene sequence: CDR1 SQVTM, CDR2 ANQGSEA. The CDR3 DNA follows: TGCAGCGTTGAAGATTACAGGGGCTATGGGACTGAAGCTTTCTTT. This encodes CSVEDYRGYGTEAFF.

J is TRBJ2-5 and V is TRBV6-6; possibly TRBD1 for D (5 bases). This CDR3 comprises 16 residues. Germline values: CDR1 MNHNY, CDR2 SVGAGI (reference sequence). The ends were cut back, 2 bases at V and 4 bases at J, with 17 bases in the middle. For the CDR3, the DNA is TGTGCCAGCAGTTACGGCACCATCAGGGTTTCAGAGACCCAGTACTTC. Translating gives CASSYGTIRVSETQYF.

This clone was observed a handful of times. The chain combines TRBV11-2 with TRBJ2-1; TRBD1 might be the D (6 bases). CDR3 length equals 14 residues. Between the trimmed V and J ends, which lost 4 bases and 10 bases, there was a span of 17 bases. Looked up from germline, CDR1 is SGHAT and CDR2 is FQNNGV. This CDR3 is CASSSLTGLVEQFF. The DNA for the CDR3 is TGTGCCAGCAGCTCGTTGACAGGCCTTGTAGAGCAGTTCTTC.

This chain links TRBV6-1 with TRBJ2-7, with D possibly called TRBD1 or TRBD2 (5 bases each). Germline lookup yields CDR1 MNHNS and CDR2 SASEGT. The CDR3 runs 13 residues. Trimming shortened V by 8 bases and J by 2 bases, and 13 bases separated the two germline ends. CDR3 nucleotides: TGTGCCAGCCAAAGGGGAGCGGCCTACGAGCAGTACGTC. This translates into CASQRGAAYEQYV.

The chain employs TRBV18 and TRBJ1-2, with D hard to call. CDR1 is KGHSH, CDR2 LQKENI, per germline. The CDR3 has 15 residues. V lost 1 base and J lost 4, with 13 bases in between. CDR3 nucleotide sequence: TGTGCCAGCTCACCACTATCTCGTTCCCTCTATGGCTACACCTTC. Translation gives CASSPLSRSLYGYTF.

This clone was observed a few times. Here the CDR3 reads CASSQSRQANSYNSPLHF. CDR3 sequence (DNA): TGCGCCAGCAGTCAATCCCGCCAGGCGAACTCCTATAATTCACCCCTCCACTTT. The J gene is TRBJ1-6, the V gene TRBV23-1; no firm D call. TRBV23-1 qualifies as an ORF whose function is uncertain. V lost 0 bases and J 0 bases, leaving 12 bases between the germline ends. There are 18 residues in the CDR3.

A few counts support this clone. The rearrangement joins TRBV28 to TRBJ2-7; the D gene is possibly TRBD1 (5 bases). This CDR3 contains 13 residues. V gave up 6 bases and J gave up 5 bases, with 14 bases separating them. Germline values: CDR1 MDHEN, CDR2 SYDVKM. CDR3 in amino acids: CASRGQGSDEQYV. Here the CDR3 DNA reads TGTGCCAGCAGGGGTCAGGGATCGGACGAGCAGTACGTC.

V is TRBV28 and J is TRBJ2-2; tentatively, D is TRBD1 (6 bases). Germline V lookup: CDR1 MDHEN, CDR2 SYDVKM. The length of the CDR3 is 12 residues. Trimming cost V 7 bases and J 6 bases, with 9 bases left between them. CDR3 coding DNA: TGTGCCAGCAAAAGGACAGCCGGGGAGCTGTTTTTT. Its protein is CASKRTAGELFF.

The rearrangement joins TRBV5-1 to TRBJ2-5; possible D gene TRBD2, 5 bases. The germline V gene has CDR1 SGHRS and CDR2 YFSETQ. Between the trimmed V and J ends, which lost 4 bases and 4 bases, there was a span of 5 bases. The CDR3 totals 11 residues. CDR3 nucleotide sequence: TGCGCCAGCAGCGAGGGAGAGACCCAGTACTTC. Its protein is CASSEGETQYF.